This TCR beta chain was identified during a study of control samples from healthy donors and cancer patients. Profiled with immunoSEQ multiplex PCR; TCRdb holds only in-frame clones, not every one. The table includes about 140,000 clones, 88% detected once. CDR3 length: 14 residues. Germline V CDR1 and CDR2: SGHNT, YENEEA. V lost 5 bases, J lost 1 base, and 11 bases lay in between. The origin of this receptor is a man between 18 and 29 years old in good health. The chain has TRBV11-3 and TRBJ1-1; possibly TRBD1 for D (6 bases). Sequencing was performed on blood. The CDR3 sequence: CASSPGGRNTEAFF. The CDR3 DNA is TGTGCCAGCAGCCCGGGGGGCCGGAACACTGAAGCTTTCTTT.